This T cell receptor (beta chain) was recovered during a study of control samples from healthy donors and cancer patients. The CDR3 runs to 14 residues. The V end lost 0 bases, the J end lost 5 bases, and 10 bases lay between the germline ends. Looked up from germline, CDR1 is MNHNY and CDR2 is SVGAGI (reference sequence). TCRdb keeps only in-frame clones here, not all; method: immunoSEQ multiplex PCR. Among 160,000 or so clones, approximately 94% were seen once, and the ten largest hold less than 15%. The rearrangement links TRBV6-6 to TRBJ2-5; no clear D. The receptor was derived from a man in his 60s with colorectal cancer. The sequenced sample was PBMCs. CDR3: CASSYSRFWETQYF. CDR3 DNA: TGTGCCAGCAGTTACTCGCGGTTTTGGGAGACCCAGTACTTC.